The T cell receptor (beta chain) described here comes from a study of CD8+ T cells in alopecia areata. About the research overall: Each day, treated patients took oral tofacitinib twice, at 5 to 10 mg per dose. Using the percentage of affected scalp area, treated patients' severity was scored.

The CDR3 contains 11 residues. CDR1 is LNHDA, CDR2 SQIVND, per germline (reference sequence). The ends were cut back, 8 bases at V and 4 bases at J, with 9 bases in the middle. RNA extraction and reverse transcription yielded cDNA as sequencing template. Libraries were prepared by immunoSEQ multiplex PCR; TCRdb keeps only in-frame clonotypes and omits some of them. The sample carries some 180,000 clones, approximately 50% recorded once. Noted treatment: oral pan-JAK inhibitor, 5-10 mg twice daily. Researchers took lesional scalp punch biopsies and peripheral blood from people who were alopecia areata patients. Cell sorting on a FACSAria was used to separate CD4+ and CD8+ T cells from the PBMCs.

The clonotype comes from a human donor with alopecia areata. V and J are TRBV19 and TRBJ2-7; D is uncertain. This sample comprised CD8+ T cells sorted from blood, obtained at roughly week 53, from a patient treated with tofacitinib. CDR3 residues: CASSWEYEQYF. The CDR3 DNA is TGTGCCAGTTCCTGGGAATACGAGCAGTACTTC.